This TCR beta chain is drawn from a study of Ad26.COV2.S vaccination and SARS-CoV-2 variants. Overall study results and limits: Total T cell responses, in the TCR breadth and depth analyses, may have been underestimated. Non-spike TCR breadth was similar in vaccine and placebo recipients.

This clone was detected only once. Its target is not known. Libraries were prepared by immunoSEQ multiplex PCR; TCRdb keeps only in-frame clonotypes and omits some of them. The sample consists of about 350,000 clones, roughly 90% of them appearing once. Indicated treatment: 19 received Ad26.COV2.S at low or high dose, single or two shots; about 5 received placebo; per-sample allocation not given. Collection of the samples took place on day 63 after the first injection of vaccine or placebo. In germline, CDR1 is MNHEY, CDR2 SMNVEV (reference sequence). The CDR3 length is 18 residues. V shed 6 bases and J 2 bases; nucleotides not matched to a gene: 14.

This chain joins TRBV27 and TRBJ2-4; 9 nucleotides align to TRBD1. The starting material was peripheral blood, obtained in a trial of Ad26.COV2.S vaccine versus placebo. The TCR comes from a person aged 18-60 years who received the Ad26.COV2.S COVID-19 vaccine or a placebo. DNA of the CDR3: TGTGCCAGCAGGCAAACCGGGACAGGGATCTCTCCCAAAAACATTCAGTACTTC. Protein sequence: CASRQTGTGISPKNIQYF.